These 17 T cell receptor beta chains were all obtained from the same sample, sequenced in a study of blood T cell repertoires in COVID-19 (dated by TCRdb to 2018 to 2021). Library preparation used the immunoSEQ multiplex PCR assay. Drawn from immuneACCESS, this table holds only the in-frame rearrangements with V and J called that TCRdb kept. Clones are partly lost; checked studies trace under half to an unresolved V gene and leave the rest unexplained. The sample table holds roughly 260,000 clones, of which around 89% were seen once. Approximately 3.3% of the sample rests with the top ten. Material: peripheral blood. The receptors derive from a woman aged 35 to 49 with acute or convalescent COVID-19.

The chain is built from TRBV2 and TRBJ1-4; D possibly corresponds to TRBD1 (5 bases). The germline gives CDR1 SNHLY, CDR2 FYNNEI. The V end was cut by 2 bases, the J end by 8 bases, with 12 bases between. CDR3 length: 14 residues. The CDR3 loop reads CASSESLTDEKLFF. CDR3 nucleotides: TGTGCCAGCAGTGAATCCCTGACAGACGAAAAACTGTTTTTT.

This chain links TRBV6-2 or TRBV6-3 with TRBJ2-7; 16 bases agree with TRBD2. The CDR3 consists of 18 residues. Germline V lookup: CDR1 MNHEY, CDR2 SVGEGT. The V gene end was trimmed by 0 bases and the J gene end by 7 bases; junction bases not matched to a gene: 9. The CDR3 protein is CASSYSPGTSGGAGEQYV. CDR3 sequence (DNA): TGTGCCAGCAGTTACTCCCCCGGGACTAGCGGGGGGGCCGGTGAGCAGTACGTC.

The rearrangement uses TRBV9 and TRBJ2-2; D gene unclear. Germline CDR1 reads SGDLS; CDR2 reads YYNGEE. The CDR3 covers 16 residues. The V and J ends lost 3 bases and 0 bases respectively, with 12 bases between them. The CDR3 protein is CASSEKWLANTGELFF. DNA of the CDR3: TGTGCCAGCAGCGAAAAATGGCTAGCGAACACCGGGGAGCTGTTTTTT.

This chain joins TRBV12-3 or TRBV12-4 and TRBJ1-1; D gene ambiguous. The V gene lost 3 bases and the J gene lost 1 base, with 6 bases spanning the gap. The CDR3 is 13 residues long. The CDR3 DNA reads TGTGCCAGCAGTTTCCAGAAGAACACTGAAGCTTTCTTT. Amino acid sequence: CASSFQKNTEAFF.

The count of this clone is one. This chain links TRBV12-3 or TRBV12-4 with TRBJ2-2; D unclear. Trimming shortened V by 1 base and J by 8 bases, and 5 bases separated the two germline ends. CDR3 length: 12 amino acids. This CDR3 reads CASSLGSGELFF. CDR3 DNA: TGTGCCAGCAGTTTAGGTAGTGGGGAGCTGTTTTTT.

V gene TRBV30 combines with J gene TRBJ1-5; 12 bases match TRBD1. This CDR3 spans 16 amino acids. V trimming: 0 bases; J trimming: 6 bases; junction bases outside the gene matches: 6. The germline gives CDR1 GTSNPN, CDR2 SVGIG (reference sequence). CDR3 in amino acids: CAWSVPGTGGRQPQHF. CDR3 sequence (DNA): TGTGCCTGGAGTGTCCCCGGGACAGGGGGCCGTCAGCCCCAGCATTTT.

The CDR3 region is CAWSASQSSYNSPLHF. CDR3 nucleotides: TGTGCCTGGAGTGCCTCACAGAGCTCCTATAATTCACCCCTCCACTTT. This rearrangement joins TRBV30 to TRBJ1-6; D gene ambiguous. CDR1 is GTSNPN and CDR2 is SVGIG in the germline V gene (reference sequence). The V end was cut by 1 base, the J end by 0 bases, with 10 bases between. The CDR3 contains 16 residues.

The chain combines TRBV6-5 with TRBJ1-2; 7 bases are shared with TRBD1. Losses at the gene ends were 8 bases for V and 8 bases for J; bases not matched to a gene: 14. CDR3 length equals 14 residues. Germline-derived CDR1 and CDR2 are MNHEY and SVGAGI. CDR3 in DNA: TGTGCCAGCTGCCGGACAGGAGGAAACGAGGGCTACACCTTC. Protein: CASCRTGGNEGYTF.

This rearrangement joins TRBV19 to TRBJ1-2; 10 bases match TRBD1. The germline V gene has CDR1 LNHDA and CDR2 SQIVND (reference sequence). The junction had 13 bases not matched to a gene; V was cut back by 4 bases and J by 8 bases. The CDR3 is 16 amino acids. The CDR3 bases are TGTGCCAGTAGTACTCCCCCCGGACAGGGGGTGAAGGGCTACACCTTC. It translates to CASSTPPGQGVKGYTF.

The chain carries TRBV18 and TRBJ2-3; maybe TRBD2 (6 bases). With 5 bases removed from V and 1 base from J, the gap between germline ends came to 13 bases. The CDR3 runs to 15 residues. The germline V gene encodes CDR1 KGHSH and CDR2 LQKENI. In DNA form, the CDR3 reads TGTGCCAGCTCAATTTTTAGCGGAGGCACAGATACGCAGTATTTT. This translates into CASSIFSGGTDTQYF.

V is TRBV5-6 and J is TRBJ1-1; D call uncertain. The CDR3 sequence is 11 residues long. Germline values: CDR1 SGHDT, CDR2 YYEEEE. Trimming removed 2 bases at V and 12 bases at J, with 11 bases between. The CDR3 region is CASSFVSESFF. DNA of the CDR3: TGTGCCAGCAGCTTTGTAAGTGAGTCTTTCTTT.

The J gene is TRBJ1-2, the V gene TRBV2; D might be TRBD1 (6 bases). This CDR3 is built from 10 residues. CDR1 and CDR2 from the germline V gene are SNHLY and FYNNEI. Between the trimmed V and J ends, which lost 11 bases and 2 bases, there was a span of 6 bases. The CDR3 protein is CAGQNYGYTF. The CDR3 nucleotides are TGTGCCGGACAGAACTATGGCTACACCTTC.

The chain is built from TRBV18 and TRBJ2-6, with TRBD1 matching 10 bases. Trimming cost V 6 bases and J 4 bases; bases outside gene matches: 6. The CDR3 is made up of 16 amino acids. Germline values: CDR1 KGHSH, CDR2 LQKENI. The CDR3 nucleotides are TGTGCCAGCTCGCCCGGGACAGGGGTCGGGGCCAACGTCCTGACTTTC. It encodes CASSPGTGVGANVLTF.

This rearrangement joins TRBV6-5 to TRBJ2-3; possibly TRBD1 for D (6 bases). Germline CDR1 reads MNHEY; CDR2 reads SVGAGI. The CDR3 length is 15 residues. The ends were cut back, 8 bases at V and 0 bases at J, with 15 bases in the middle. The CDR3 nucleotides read TGTGCCAGCTCCCCCGGGACACTTAGCACAGATACGCAGTATTTT. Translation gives CASSPGTLSTDTQYF.

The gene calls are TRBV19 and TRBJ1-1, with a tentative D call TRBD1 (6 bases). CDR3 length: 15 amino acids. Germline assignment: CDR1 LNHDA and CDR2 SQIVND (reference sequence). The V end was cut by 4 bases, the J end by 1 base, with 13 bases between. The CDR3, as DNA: TGTGCCAGTAGTAGGGGGCGAAGGGAGAACACTGAAGCTTTCTTT. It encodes CASSRGRRENTEAFF. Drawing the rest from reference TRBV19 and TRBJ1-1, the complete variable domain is DGGITQSPKYLFRKEGQNVTLSCEQNLNHDAMYWYRQDPGQGLRLIYYSQIVNDFQKGDIAEGYSVSREKKESFPLTVTSAQKNPTAFYLCASSRGRRENTEAFFGQGTRLTVV.

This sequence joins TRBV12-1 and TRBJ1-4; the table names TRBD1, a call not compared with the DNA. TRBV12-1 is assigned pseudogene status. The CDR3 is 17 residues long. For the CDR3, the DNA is TGTGCCAGCAGCACCCGACAGGGGGCTTGGGGGGATGAAAAACTGTTTTTT. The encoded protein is CASSTRQGAWGDEKLFF.

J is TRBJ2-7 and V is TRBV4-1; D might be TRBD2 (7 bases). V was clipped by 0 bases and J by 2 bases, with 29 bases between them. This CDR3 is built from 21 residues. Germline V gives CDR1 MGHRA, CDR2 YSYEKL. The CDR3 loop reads CASSQDPQRGGVFPATYEQYV. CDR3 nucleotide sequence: TGCGCCAGCAGCCAAGACCCCCAGAGGGGGGGGGTATTCCCGGCGACCTACGAGCAGTACGTC.